What follows are 29 T cell receptor beta chains derived from one specimen sequenced in a study of cytomegalovirus exposure and HLA in healthy donors. Primers for the PCR totalled 60 Vbeta and 13 Jbeta. TCRdb's table, derived via immunoSEQ multiplex PCR, lists solely in-frame clones and lacks some. The table lists 140,000 to 150,000 clones. The sequencing input was PBMCs. These receptors came from a male donor in good health and CMV-seronegative.

CDR3 in DNA: TGTGCCAGCAGCTTAGATTCCCAGCGGAACACCATATATTTT. This gives the protein CASSLDSQRNTIYF. V and J are TRBV7-2 and TRBJ1-3; D remains ambiguous. V shed 1 base and J shed 7 bases, with 11 bases lying between them. Per the germline V gene, CDR1 is SGHTA and CDR2 is FQGNSA. CDR3 length equals 14 residues.

The rearrangement joins TRBV15 to TRBJ1-1; no reliable D call. V lost 1 base, J lost 7 bases, and 13 bases lay in between. This CDR3 is built from 14 residues. Germline assignment: CDR1 LNHNV and CDR2 YYDKDF (reference sequence). The CDR3 DNA sequence: TGTGCCACCAGCAGAGGCATGCTGTCTAATGAAGCTTTCTTT. Its translation is CATSRGMLSNEAFF.

CDR3 DNA: TGTGCCAGTAGTCCTGGACAGGACCGTGCCTACGAGCAGTACTTC. Translation: CASSPGQDRAYEQYF. This chain links TRBV19 with TRBJ2-7, with TRBD1 matching 7 bases. This CDR3 has 15 amino acids. Germline CDR1 and CDR2: LNHDA and SQIVND (reference sequence). J gave up 2 bases and V 5 bases, and 9 bases lay outside the gene matches.

The rearrangement uses TRBV6-5 and TRBJ1-1, with no clear D. The CDR3 extends over 13 amino acids. Trimming stripped 5 bases from V and 3 bases from J, with 10 bases between. Germline CDR1 and CDR2: MNHEY and SVGAGI. The CDR3 region has the DNA TGTGCCAGCAGTGCCGGGGAGCACACTGAAGCTTTCTTT. As protein: CASSAGEHTEAFF.

This chain connects TRBV7-9 to TRBJ1-5; 10 bases align to TRBD1. CDR1 and CDR2 (germline): SEHNR, FQNEAQ (reference sequence). This CDR3 spans 16 amino acids. J lost 5 bases, V lost 5 bases, and 9 bases had no gene match. CDR3 in amino acids: CASSRTGGAPDQPQHF. In nucleotides, the CDR3 is TGTGCCAGCAGCCGGACAGGGGGGGCCCCAGATCAGCCCCAGCATTTT.

The V gene is TRBV7-6, the J gene TRBJ1-2; no clear D gene. Germline CDR1 SGHVS, CDR2 FNYEAQ. Between the trimmed V and J ends, which lost 0 bases and 3 bases, there was a span of 14 bases. The CDR3 totals 16 residues. In DNA form, the CDR3 reads TGTGCCAGCAGCTTAGCGGGTGGGCCCGGGGACTATGGCTACACCTTC. It yields the protein CASSLAGGPGDYGYTF.

This chain links TRBV5-6 with TRBJ2-7; D is perhaps TRBD1 (6 bases). This CDR3 has 16 amino acids. Trimming left V 0 bases short and J 3 bases short, with 16 bases between. CDR1 is SGHDT, CDR2 YYEEEE, per germline. CDR3 DNA sequence: TGTGCCAGCAGCTTGGGGATAAGGGACATAGTCTACGAGCAGTACTTC. Translation: CASSLGIRDIVYEQYF. The full variable domain, completed using reference TRBV5-6 and TRBJ2-7, is DAGVTQSPTHLIKTRGQQVTLRCSPKSGHDTVSWYQQALGQGPQFIFQYYEEEERQRGNFPDRFSGHQFPNYSSELNVNALLLGDSALYLCASSLGIRDIVYEQYFGPGTRLTVT.

This chain joins TRBV6-1 and TRBJ1-1; D gene ambiguous. CDR1 is MNHNS and CDR2 is SASEGT in the germline V gene. Trimming left V 2 bases short and J 4 bases short, with 11 bases between. CDR3 size: 14 residues. The CDR3 here is CASSELDSGTEAFF. The CDR3 DNA reads as TGTGCCAGCAGTGAATTGGATTCGGGCACTGAAGCTTTCTTT.

The chain couples TRBV7-2 to TRBJ1-4; D ambiguous. Trimming pared 2 bases from V and 8 bases from J, leaving 15 bases between. This CDR3 region has 15 residues. Germline V lookup: CDR1 SGHTA, CDR2 FQGNSA. CDR3 loop: CASSLSGRGGEKLFF. The CDR3 nucleotides are TGTGCCAGCAGCTTATCAGGACGGGGAGGGGAAAAACTGTTTTTT.

The chain is built from TRBV29-1 and TRBJ1-2; TRBD1 aligns across 10 bases. Trimming took 4 bases from V and 4 from J; bases not matched to a gene: 3. The germline V gene has CDR1 SQVTM and CDR2 ANQGSEA. This CDR3 comprises 13 residues. This CDR3 is CSVGDRGPYGYTF. As DNA, the CDR3 is TGCAGCGTTGGGGACAGGGGCCCCTATGGCTACACCTTC.

The rearrangement joins TRBV6-5 to TRBJ1-1, with D unclear. Germline CDR1 MNHEY, CDR2 SVGAGI. The V and J ends lost 6 bases and 4 bases respectively, with 18 bases between them. The CDR3 length is 15 residues. The CDR3 DNA reads as TGTGCCAGCAGACCTGGTCGGGTAGGAGTCACTGAAGCTTTCTTT. Amino acid sequence: CASRPGRVGVTEAFF.

The chain recombines TRBV11-2 with TRBJ1-2; D not certain. Trimming took off 4 bases at V and 8 bases at J, with 20 bases between the two ends. Germline CDR1 and CDR2: SGHAT and FQNNGV. This CDR3 has 15 amino acids. CDR3 DNA sequence: TGTGCCAGCAGCTCCCTACCAACACTAGGAGTGGGCTACACCTTC. Translation gives CASSSLPTLGVGYTF. The full variable domain, completed using reference TRBV11-2 and TRBJ1-2, is EAGVAQSPRYKIIEKRQSVAFWCNPISGHATLYWYQQILGQGPKLLIQFQNNGVVDDSQLPKDRFSAERLKGVDSTLKIQPAKLEDSAVYLCASSSLPTLGVGYTFGSGTRLTVV.

The chain is built from TRBV18 and TRBJ1-2, with TRBD1 identical over 9 bases. Looked up from germline, CDR1 is KGHSH and CDR2 is LQKENI. This CDR3 contains 14 residues. Trimming at V came to 1 base and at J to 6 bases, leaving 3 bases not matched to a gene. As DNA, the CDR3 is TGTGCCAGCTCACCACTACAGGGGGCGGATGGCTACACCTTC. Translation gives CASSPLQGADGYTF.

The CDR3 DNA reads TGTGCCAGCAGTTTATATCTCGGGGGGTGGCCTAACACTGAAGCTTTCTTT. Its protein is CASSLYLGGWPNTEAFF. The chain joins TRBV28 to TRBJ1-1; maybe TRBD1 (5 bases). Germline values: CDR1 MDHEN, CDR2 SYDVKM. Trimming removed 1 base at V and 2 bases at J, with 17 bases between. This CDR3 region has 17 residues.

The J gene is TRBJ2-6, the V gene TRBV15; 7 positions match TRBD1. V lost 0 bases and J lost 2; bases outside the gene matches: 4. In germline, CDR1 is LNHNV, CDR2 YYDKDF (reference sequence). This CDR3 region has 17 residues. CDR3 loop: CATSRDDQGAGANVLTF. CDR3 DNA sequence: TGTGCCACCAGCAGAGATGATCAGGGGGCTGGGGCCAACGTCCTGACTTTC.

This rearrangement joins TRBV19 to TRBJ2-7, with 8 bases fitting TRBD1. The J segment lost 2 bases and the V segment lost 7 bases, leaving 7 bases of the junction unmatched. The CDR3 has 14 amino acids. Germline V CDR1 and CDR2: LNHDA, SQIVND (reference sequence). The CDR3 is CASTRTGSAYEQYF. The CDR3 DNA is TGTGCCAGTACCCGGACAGGGTCAGCCTACGAGCAGTACTTC.

This chain joins TRBV25-1 and TRBJ2-5, with a weak D call TRBD1 (5 bases). Deletions cut 0 bases from V and 1 base from J, with 12 bases between. Germline V CDR1 and CDR2: MGHDK, SYGVNS. The CDR3 covers 16 residues. The DNA for the CDR3 is TGTGCCAGCAGTGAATATCAAGGGGCGATCCAAGAGACCCAGTACTTC. It yields the protein CASSEYQGAIQETQYF.

The genes are TRBV6-1 and TRBJ1-5, with 11 bases fitting TRBD1. CDR1 MNHNS and CDR2 SASEGT come from the germline V gene. V lost 6 bases to trimming and J lost 5 bases; unmatched junction nucleotides: 6. The CDR3 runs 15 residues. The chain's CDR3 is CASSVDRGLHQPQHF. The CDR3 nucleotides are TGTGCCAGCAGCGTGGACAGGGGGCTCCATCAGCCCCAGCATTTT.

The chain is built from TRBV10-3 and TRBJ2-7; D may be TRBD1 (5 bases). CDR1 ENHRY and CDR2 SYGVKD come from the germline V gene. The CDR3 length is 15 residues. Deletions cut 7 bases from V and 5 bases from J, with 21 bases between. The CDR3 sequence is CAINWPLDSSNEQYF. As DNA, the CDR3 is TGTGCCATCAATTGGCCTCTCGACAGTAGTAACGAGCAGTACTTC.

The chain employs TRBV27 and TRBJ1-1; 7 bases are shared with TRBD1. This CDR3 comprises 13 residues. J gave up 10 bases and V 6 bases, and 11 bases lay outside the gene matches. Germline CDR1 is MNHEY and CDR2 is SMNVEV (reference sequence). CDR3 in amino acids: CASRPGQTLRAFF. The DNA for the CDR3 is TGTGCCAGCAGGCCGGGACAGACTTTGCGAGCTTTCTTT.

The rearrangement joins TRBV4-3 to TRBJ2-7; 10 bases match TRBD2. CDR1 is LGHNA and CDR2 is YSLEER in the germline V gene. Germline trimming cut 0 bases from V and 2 bases from J; bases unmatched to any gene: 4. CDR3 length: 16 amino acids. CDR3 coding DNA: TGCGCCAGCAGCCAAGATGGGACTAGCGACACCTACGAGCAGTACTTC. This sequence encodes CASSQDGTSDTYEQYF.

The chain employs TRBV7-9 and TRBJ2-3; 9 bases match TRBD2. Germline V lookup: CDR1 SEHNR, CDR2 FQNEAQ (reference sequence). There are 16 residues in the CDR3. The J segment lost 14 bases and the V segment lost 1 base, leaving 16 bases of the junction unmatched. The CDR3 loop is CASSLVSGREGHVSYF. The CDR3 region has the DNA TGTGCCAGCAGCTTAGTTTCTGGGCGGGAGGGCCATGTTTCGTATTTT.

This sequence joins TRBV11-2 and TRBJ2-7, with TRBD1 matching over 9 bases. The CDR3 is 14 amino acids. The germline gives CDR1 SGHAT, CDR2 FQNNGV. V was pared by 3 bases and J by 6 bases, with 6 bases of the junction left unmatched. In nucleotides, the CDR3 is TGTGCCAGCAGCTTGGGACAGGGTACGCCCGAGCAGTACTTC. Encoded protein: CASSLGQGTPEQYF.

The V call is TRBV5-6, the J call TRBJ1-3; 10 nucleotides agree with TRBD1. Germline V gene data show CDR1 as SGHDT and CDR2 as YYEEEE. This CDR3 region has 17 residues. J gave up 2 bases and V 4 bases, and 9 bases lay outside the gene matches. The CDR3 DNA reads as TGTGCCAGCAGCCTATTAAGACAGGGGGCTCCTGGAAACACCATATATTTT. This sequence encodes CASSLLRQGAPGNTIYF.

The gene calls are TRBV14 and TRBJ2-7; 10 nucleotides align to TRBD2. This CDR3 is 16 amino acids long. Germline lookup yields CDR1 SGHDN and CDR2 FVKESK. J was trimmed by 3 bases and V by 4 bases; bases with no gene match: 9. This chain's CDR3 is CASSPQGLAGVYEQYF. The CDR3 DNA is TGTGCCAGCAGCCCCCAAGGTCTAGCGGGAGTCTACGAGCAGTACTTC.

The J gene is TRBJ1-2, the V gene TRBV25-1; D is ambiguous. The CDR3 has 13 amino acids. Germline CDR1 MGHDK, CDR2 SYGVNS. V dropped 4 bases and J dropped 4 bases, with 10 bases sitting between them. CDR3 region: CASSVKHSYGYTF. As DNA, the CDR3 is TGTGCCAGCAGTGTCAAACACAGCTATGGCTACACCTTC.

The chain combines TRBV11-1 with TRBJ2-5; 10 nucleotides agree with TRBD1. The CDR3 is made up of 16 amino acids. The junction had 7 bases not matched to a gene; V was cut back by 5 bases and J by 1 base. Germline V gives CDR1 SGHAT, CDR2 FQDESV (reference sequence). The CDR3 sequence: CASSPGQGVGQETQYF. The CDR3 region has the DNA TGTGCCAGCAGCCCAGGACAGGGGGTAGGCCAAGAGACCCAGTACTTC. Variable domain in full (rest from reference TRBV11-1 and TRBJ2-5): EAEVAQSPRYKITEKSQAVAFWCDPISGHATLYWYRQILGQGPELLVQFQDESVVDDSQLPKDRFSAERLKGVDSTLKIQPAELGDSAMYLCASSPGQGVGQETQYFGPGTRLLVL.

The chain carries TRBV19 and TRBJ2-2, with D maybe TRBD1 (6 bases). Germline-derived CDR1 and CDR2 are LNHDA and SQIVND (reference sequence). The CDR3 is 15 residues long. V was trimmed by 7 bases and J by 6 bases, leaving 18 bases between them. CDR3 in amino acids: CASIVAQGYPGELFF. The CDR3 nucleotides are TGTGCCAGTATAGTAGCACAGGGTTATCCCGGGGAGCTGTTTTTT.

J is TRBJ1-1 and V is TRBV27; tentative D call: TRBD1 (5 bases). CDR1 MNHEY and CDR2 SMNVEV come from the germline V gene (reference sequence). The CDR3 contains 14 residues. The V end lost 0 bases, the J end lost 5 bases, and 10 bases lay between the germline ends. CDR3 protein: CASSLSEGRTEAFF. The CDR3 DNA follows: TGTGCCAGCAGTTTATCGGAGGGGAGGACTGAAGCTTTCTTT.